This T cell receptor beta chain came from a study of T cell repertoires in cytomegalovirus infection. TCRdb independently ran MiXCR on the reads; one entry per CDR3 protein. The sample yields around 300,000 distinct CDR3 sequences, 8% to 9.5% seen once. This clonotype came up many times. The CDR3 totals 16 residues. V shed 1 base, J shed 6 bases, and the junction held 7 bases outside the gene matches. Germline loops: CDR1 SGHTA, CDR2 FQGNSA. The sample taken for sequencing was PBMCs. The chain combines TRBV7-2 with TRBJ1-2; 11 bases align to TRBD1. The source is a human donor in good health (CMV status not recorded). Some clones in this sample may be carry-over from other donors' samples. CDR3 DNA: TGTGCCAGCAGCTTAGGGGGGACAGGGGGTACCCATGGCTACACCTTC. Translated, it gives CASSLGGTGGTHGYTF.